The 26 T cell receptor beta chains reported below all come from one sample, sequenced in a study of tumor and adjacent non-tumor tissue in lung cancer. No cell sorting was done before RNA was extracted from the tissue. Distant lung tissue was collected more than 3 cm away from the tumor edge. TCRbeta libraries were built with three rounds of nested PCR, modified from ARM-PCR. Each CDR3 protein is one row after TCRdb ran MiXCR on the multiplex PCR reads. The repertoire holds approximately 110,000 distinct CDR3 sequences, about 61% seen once, with 19% in the top ten. Source material: distant non-tumor lung tissue. These TCRs come from a man aged 60-69 years with non-small cell lung cancer.

Points on this clonotype: Mismatch with germline at one junction end may stem from a read error. V gene TRBV7-8 combines with J gene TRBJ1-1, with no clear D. CDR1 is SGHVS, CDR2 FQNEAQ, per germline. The CDR3 covers 14 residues. The CDR3 sequence is CASSIFGMNTDAFF. The CDR3 bases are TGTGCTAGCAGCATCTTCGGGATGAACACTGATGCTTTCTTT.

This chain connects TRBV11-2 to TRBJ2-3, with D unclear. Trimming cost V 5 bases and J 8 bases, with 17 bases left between them. The CDR3 runs to 14 residues. The V gene's germline CDR1 is SGHAT and CDR2 FQNNGV. The CDR3 here is CASSHRTPTTTQYF. The CDR3 bases are TGTGCCAGCAGCCACCGGACCCCCACGACTACGCAGTATTTT.

Remarks on this clonotype: As the CDR3 is not closed by the conserved phenylalanine or tryptophan, this likely results from a read error. The J gene is TRBJ2-7, the V gene TRBV28; D ambiguous. Germline loops: CDR1 MDHEN, CDR2 SYDVKM. Deletions cut 3 bases from V and 1 base from J, with 7 bases between. The CDR3 loop spans 13 amino acids. Here the CDR3 reads CASSLGSSYEQYL. Here the CDR3 DNA reads TGTGCCAGCAGTTTGGGGTCATCCTACGAGCAGTACCTC.

This chain joins TRBV20-1 and TRBJ2-5, with 8 bases fitting TRBD2. This CDR3 is built from 13 residues. Germline CDR1 is DFQATT and CDR2 is SNEGSKA (reference sequence). With V trimmed by 6 bases and J by 7 bases, 10 bases remained unmatched. The CDR3: CSAAPAGDGTQYF. In DNA, the CDR3 is TGCAGTGCAGCCCCAGCGGGGGATGGGACCCAGTACTTC.

A word on this clonotype: A much more abundant neighbour one base away suggests this may be a read error. The chain uses TRBV7-9 and TRBJ1-6; D is possibly TRBD1 (6 bases). Germline V gene sequence: CDR1 SEHNR, CDR2 FQNEAQ (reference sequence). This CDR3 has 15 amino acids. CDR3 coding DNA: TGTGCCAGCAGCTTAAACGCGAAGGGGGATTCACCCCCCCACTTT. Amino acids: CASSLNAKGDSPPHF.

Regarding this clonotype: This clone may be a read error of a much larger clone one base away. The V and J genes are TRBV7-9 and TRBJ1-5; D remains unclear. With 0 bases removed from V and 3 bases from J, the gap between germline ends came to 9 bases. Germline CDR1 and CDR2: SEHNR and FQNEAQ (reference sequence). The CDR3 is 15 residues long. The CDR3 loop is CASSLAGPINQPQHF. For the CDR3, the DNA is TGTGCCAGCAGCTTAGCCGGTCCTATCAATCAGCCCCAGCATTTT.

This clonotype appeared many times. The chain links TRBV4-2 to TRBJ2-3, with D perhaps matching TRBD1 (5 bases). Trimming took 5 bases from V and 0 from J, leaving 12 bases between them. The CDR3 length is 15 residues. Germline CDR1 is LGHNA and CDR2 is YNFKEQ. This CDR3 is CASSSTTVSTDTQYF. Written as DNA, the CDR3 is TGTGCCAGCAGCTCCACGACAGTCAGCACAGATACGCAGTATTTT.

Of note for this clonotype: This may be a read error, as it is one base from a much larger clone. J is TRBJ2-3 and V is TRBV29-1, with 8 bases matching TRBD2. Germline V CDR1 and CDR2: SQVTM, ANQGSEA. CDR3 length equals 13 residues. Here the CDR3 DNA reads TGCACCTGTAGCGGGACCATCACAGATACGCAGTATTTT. Protein sequence: CTCSGTITDTQYF.

Worth noting for this clonotype: Compared with germline, one end of the junction differs, possibly owing to a read error. The J gene is TRBJ2-5, the V gene TRBV19; a possible D gene is TRBD1 (6 bases). The CDR3 has 15 amino acids. CDR1 and CDR2 (germline): LNHDA, SQIVND (reference sequence). The CDR3 region is CVSSIFQGSQETQYF. The CDR3 coding sequence is TGTGTCAGTAGTATCTTTCAGGGGAGCCAAGAGACCCAGTACTTC.

With respect to this clonotype: A much bigger clone sits one base away, suggesting this may be a read error. The chain recombines TRBV20-1 with TRBJ1-1; perhaps TRBD1 as D (5 bases). Germline CDR1 is DFQATT and CDR2 is SNEGSKA (reference sequence). The CDR3 runs to 12 residues. The CDR3 region is CSASYQGTEAYF. The CDR3 DNA reads TGCAGTGCTTCATACCAGGGAACTGAAGCTTACTTT.

The gene calls are TRBV11-3 and TRBJ2-3; D is undetermined. Trimming took off 1 base at V and 1 base at J, with 12 bases between the two ends. The CDR3 spans 16 residues. Per the germline V gene, CDR1 is SGHNT and CDR2 is YENEEA. The CDR3 coding sequence is TGTGCCAGCAGCTTAGGCACTGGGATTGGCACAGATACGCAGTATTTT. It codes for CASSLGTGIGTDTQYF. The entire variable domain, with the rest obtained from reference TRBV11-3 and TRBJ2-3, is as follows: EAGVVQSPRYKIIEKKQPVAFWCNPISGHNTLYWYLQNLGQGPELLIRYENEEAVDDSQLPKDRFSAERLKGVDSTLKIQPAELGDSAVYLCASSLGTGIGTDTQYFGPGTRLTVL.

As for this clonotype: One end of the junction does not line up with germline, which may come from a read error. The chain couples TRBV5-6 to TRBJ1-5; the match to TRBD1 covers 8 bases. Germline-derived CDR1 and CDR2 are SGHDT and YYEEEE. The CDR3 runs 17 residues. In nucleotides, the CDR3 is TGTGCCAGCAACTACCAGGGGGCAAGGGGTGTTAATCGGCCCCAGCATTTT. Translation: CASNYQGARGVNRPQHF.

With regard to this clonotype: One end of the junction does not line up with germline, which may come from a read error. The V and J genes are TRBV6-1 and TRBJ2-3; unclear D gene. This CDR3 has 16 amino acids. Germline loops: CDR1 MNHNS, CDR2 SASEGT. In DNA, the CDR3 is TGTGCCAGCAGTGAGGAACCAGCAGTTAGCATAGATACGCAGTATTTT. Translating it yields CASSEEPAVSIDTQYF.

This chain links TRBV20-1 with TRBJ1-1; TRBD1 aligns across 10 bases. Germline V gives CDR1 DFQATT, CDR2 SNEGSKA (reference sequence). After removal of 5 bases from V and 1 base from J, the junction contained 7 bases not matched to a gene. The CDR3 sequence is 15 residues long. The CDR3 sequence: CSAGPWDRGNTEAFF. CDR3 nucleotides: TGCAGTGCTGGACCTTGGGACAGGGGGAACACTGAAGCTTTCTTT.

This clonotype was seen ten or more times. V gene TRBV6-2 or TRBV6-3 combines with J gene TRBJ2-5; no definite D call. Trimming stripped 6 bases from V and 5 bases from J, with 22 bases between. The CDR3 is made up of 16 amino acids. Germline lookup yields CDR1 MNHEY and CDR2 SVGEGT. The DNA of the CDR3 is TGTGCCAGCAGCCAGGAATTGGCTCCAATGTCGGAGACCCAGTACTTC. Its translation is CASSQELAPMSETQYF.

Details on this clonotype: The germline gene is not matched at one end of the junction; a read error may be the cause. This sequence joins TRBV4-3 and TRBJ1-6, with D perhaps TRBD1 (6 bases). This CDR3 spans 17 amino acids. Looked up from germline, CDR1 is LGHNA and CDR2 is YSLEER. CDR3 residues: CASSQRRGGQANSPLYF. In DNA, the CDR3 is TGCGCCAGCAGCCAAAGGAGGGGGGGACAAGCGAATTCGCCCCTCTACTTT.

This rearrangement joins TRBV6-2 or TRBV6-3 to TRBJ2-1, with D maybe TRBD2 (7 bases). Germline V gene sequence: CDR1 MNHEY, CDR2 SVGEGT. The CDR3 extends over 16 amino acids. The CDR3 spells CISTPGGTGNYNEQFF. Here the CDR3 DNA reads TGTATCAGCACCCCGGGGGGCACAGGGAACTACAATGAGCAGTTCTTC.

Points on this clonotype: A much larger clone differs from this one at a single base, so this may be a read error. The chain joins TRBV11-2 to TRBJ2-7, with TRBD1 matching over 9 bases. CDR3 length: 15 residues. The V gene's germline CDR1 is SGHAT and CDR2 FQNNGV. DNA of the CDR3: TGTGCCGGCAGCACATCCGGGACAGGGCCCTACGAGCAGTACTTC. Translating it yields CAGSTSGTGPYEQYF.

The V call is TRBV5-1, the J call TRBJ2-7, with 12 nucleotides matching TRBD2. The J segment lost 6 bases and the V segment lost 4 bases, leaving 11 bases of the junction unmatched. This CDR3 contains 16 residues. The germline V gene has CDR1 SGHRS and CDR2 YFSETQ. CDR3 protein: CASSASSGRALAEQYF. The CDR3 nucleotides read TGCGCCAGCAGCGCGTCTAGCGGGAGGGCCCTCGCCGAGCAGTACTTC.

A word on this clonotype: A read error may produce the germline difference seen at one junction end. The genes are TRBV6-6 and TRBJ1-4; no firm D call. The CDR3 extends over 15 amino acids. Per germline, CDR1 MNHNY and CDR2 SVGAGI (reference sequence). CDR3 sequence: CTSSGKDRRSENLFF. The CDR3 DNA is TGTACCAGCAGTGGGAAAGATAGGAGGAGTGAAAATCTGTTTTTT.

This clonotype is medium-sized within its sample. This chain's CDR3 is CASSPENEQFF. DNA for the CDR3: TGTGCCAGCAGCCCCGAAAATGAGCAGTTCTTC. The J gene is TRBJ2-1, the V gene TRBV11-1, with D hard to call. In germline, CDR1 is SGHAT, CDR2 FQDESV (reference sequence). The CDR3 has 11 amino acids. The V and J ends lost 5 bases and 7 bases respectively, with 6 bases between them.

This clonotype has a count of ten or more. The chain uses TRBV11-2 and TRBJ2-1, with unresolved D. Per the germline V gene, CDR1 is SGHAT and CDR2 is FQNNGV. Trimming left V 0 bases short and J 8 bases short, with 11 bases between. This CDR3 contains 14 residues. The CDR3 spells CASSLDRYGDEQFF. CDR3 sequence (DNA): TGTGCCAGCAGCTTAGATCGCTATGGTGATGAGCAGTTCTTC.

In this sample, this clonotype turned up many times. The chain couples TRBV6-6 to TRBJ1-1; 8 nucleotides align to TRBD1. Germline V gene lookup returns CDR1 MNHNY and CDR2 SVGAGI (reference sequence). With V trimmed by 5 bases and J by 3 bases, 11 bases remained unmatched. The CDR3 is 16 amino acids. DNA of the CDR3: TGTGCCAGCAGTCCGCACAGGGGGGAGAGAGACACTGAAGCTTTCTTT. Its translation: CASSPHRGERDTEAFF.

This chain joins TRBV25-1 and TRBJ2-7; the D is unclear. The tail of the sequence fits TRBJ2-3 better, so the J call may be wrong. CDR1 and CDR2 (germline): MGHDK, SYGVNS. There are 11 residues in the CDR3. The CDR3 is CASSVIHEQYF. The CDR3, as DNA: TGTGCCAGCAGTGTGATCCACGAGCAGTATTTT.

Concerning this clonotype: This may be a read error: a much more frequent sequence differs by one nucleotide. No DNA is shown, since the ends of the CDR3 on it are uncertain; the CDR3 is the one TCRdb lists. This chain connects TRBV7-9 to TRBJ1-1; the table names TRBD1, a call not compared with the DNA. The CDR3 region is 13 residues in length, termini included. Germline CDR1 is SEHNR and CDR2 is FQNEAQ (reference sequence). The CDR3: CASSLVGQGTAGF.

This clonotype was observed a few times. This chain connects TRBV30 to TRBJ1-2, with a weak D call TRBD1 (6 bases). Per germline, CDR1 GTSNPN and CDR2 SVGIG (reference sequence). The CDR3 spans 10 residues. The CDR3 nucleotides are TGTGCTTGGGGGCGCTATGGCTACACCTTC. This sequence encodes CAWGRYGYTF.